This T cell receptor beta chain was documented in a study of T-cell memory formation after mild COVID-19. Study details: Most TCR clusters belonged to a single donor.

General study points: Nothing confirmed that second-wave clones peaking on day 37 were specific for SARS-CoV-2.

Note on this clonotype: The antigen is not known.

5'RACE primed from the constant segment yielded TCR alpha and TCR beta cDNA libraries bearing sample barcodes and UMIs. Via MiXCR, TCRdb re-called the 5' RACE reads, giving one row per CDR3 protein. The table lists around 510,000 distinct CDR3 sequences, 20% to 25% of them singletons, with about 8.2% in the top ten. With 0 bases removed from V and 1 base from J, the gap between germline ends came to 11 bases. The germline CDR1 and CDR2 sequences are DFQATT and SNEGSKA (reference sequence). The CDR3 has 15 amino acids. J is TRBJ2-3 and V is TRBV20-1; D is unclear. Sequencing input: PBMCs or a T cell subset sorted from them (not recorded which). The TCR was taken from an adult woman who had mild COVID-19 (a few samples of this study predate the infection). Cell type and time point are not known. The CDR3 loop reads CSARDPGSRTDTQYF. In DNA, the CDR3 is TGCAGTGCTAGAGATCCCGGATCCCGCACAGATACGCAGTATTTT.